A selection of T cell receptor beta chains follows, all from one sample in a study of OX40 agonist ivuxolimab in advanced cancers. Libraries were prepared by immunoSEQ multiplex PCR; TCRdb keeps only in-frame clonotypes and omits some of them. The data contain approximately 69,000 clones, 90% of them singletons. The sample in question was CD4+ or CD8+ T cells sorted from blood, obtained in a trial of the OX40 agonist ivuxolimab. The receptors were sampled from an adult with an advanced solid tumor such as melanoma, head and neck, liver or kidney cancer. Each CDR3 is given without its conserved first and last residue.

TRBV27	TRBJ2-7	ASSSSYSEQY
TRBV29-1	TRBJ2-3	SVDRTFTDTQY
TRBV30	TRBJ1-3	AWSGDIGNTIY
TRBV4-2	TRBJ2-5	ASSQDTGTGVETQY
TRBV7-2	TRBJ2-5	ASSLYGVQETQY
TRBV7-3	TRBJ2-3	ASSFGLAGGTDTQY
TRBV30	TRBJ1-1	AWTGGNTEAF
TRBV15	TRBJ2-4	ATSRDSPGGIAKNIQY
TRBV6-1	TRBJ2-4	ASTQDRGKNIQY
TRBV10-3	.	AISETGTGPHEQY
TRBV19	TRBJ2-1	ASSIDFPGGDYNNEQF
TRBV10-3	TRBJ2-7	AISAPPGQSYEQY
TRBV20-1	TRBJ2-5	SAPSTGAQY
TRBV2	TRBJ1-5	ASSGDRGNQPQH
TRBV9	TRBJ2-3	ASSVGRVGNTDTQY
TRBV19	TRBJ2-1	ASSAPLAGGQGEQF
TRBV14	TRBJ2-2	ASSQHIGGGELF
TRBV27	TRBJ1-2	ASSLSGRANYGYT
TRBV5-1	TRBJ2-7	ASESTGQGSREQY
TRBV7-9	TRBJ2-7	ASSLDGIRVGYEQY
TRBV28	TRBJ2-6	ASEDSRTGANVLT
TRBV4-3	TRBJ2-7	ASSQARNRDYEQY
TRBV5-1	TRBJ2-2	ASSFLAGRNTGELF
TRBV6-5	TRBJ1-2	ASTQTGDHGYT
TRBV14	TRBJ2-7	ASRRTGTYEQY
TRBV7-9	TRBJ2-7	ASSFSQPGEQY
TRBV19	TRBJ1-4	ASSPRGRVEKLF
TRBV6-5	TRBJ1-1	ASSYSRGVGTEAF
TRBV16	TRBJ2-2	ASSTTSGSRTGELF
TRBV28	TRBJ1-2	ASRPSTADRAHYGYT
TRBV7-2	TRBJ2-6	ASSYQVAGANVLT
TRBV19	TRBJ1-2	ASRPGGPYGYT
TRBV11-2	TRBJ2-4	ASSSEGGPANIQY
TRBV27	TRBJ1-2	ASRGTATFYGYT
TRBV18	TRBJ2-7	ASSPPRGIHEQY
TRBV6-6	TRBJ2-5	ASSDRGETQY
TRBV28	TRBJ1-1	ASSSGGEFTEAF
TRBV5-1	TRBJ2-3	ASSLGQGASDTQY
TRBV7-9	TRBJ2-2	ASSSRGGELF
TRBV4-1	TRBJ1-5	ASSTRTNQPQH
TRBV7-9	TRBJ2-3	ASSPRGWDFNTDTQY
TRBV9	TRBJ2-1	ASSPRSRASGNNEQF
TRBV7-8	TRBJ2-3	ASSFLTQSTDTQY
TRBV19	TRBJ2-1	ASSISGLAGGYNEQF
TRBV14	TRBJ2-2	ASSQRDNEHRELF
TRBV4-1	TRBJ2-7	ASSQGEGAAYEQY
TRBV2	TRBJ2-7	ASPNPIQEYEQY
TRBV5-1	TRBJ2-2	ASSLYTSGGELF